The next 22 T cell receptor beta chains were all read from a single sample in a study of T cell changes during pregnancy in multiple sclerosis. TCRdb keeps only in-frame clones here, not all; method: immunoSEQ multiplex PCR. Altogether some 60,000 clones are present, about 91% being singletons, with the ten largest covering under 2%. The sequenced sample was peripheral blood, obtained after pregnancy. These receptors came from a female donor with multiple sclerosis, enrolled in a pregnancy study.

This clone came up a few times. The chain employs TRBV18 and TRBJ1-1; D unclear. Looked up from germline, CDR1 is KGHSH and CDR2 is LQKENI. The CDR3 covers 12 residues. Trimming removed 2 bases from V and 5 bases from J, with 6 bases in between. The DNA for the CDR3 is TGTGCCAGCTCACCAAGGGAGACTGAAGCTTTCTTT. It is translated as CASSPRETEAFF. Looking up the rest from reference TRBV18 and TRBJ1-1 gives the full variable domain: NAGVMQNPRHLVRRRGQEARLRCSPMKGHSHVYWYRQLPEEGLKFMVYLQKENIIDESGMPKERFSAEFPKEGPSILRIQQVVRGDSAAYFCASSPRETEAFFGQGTRLTVV.

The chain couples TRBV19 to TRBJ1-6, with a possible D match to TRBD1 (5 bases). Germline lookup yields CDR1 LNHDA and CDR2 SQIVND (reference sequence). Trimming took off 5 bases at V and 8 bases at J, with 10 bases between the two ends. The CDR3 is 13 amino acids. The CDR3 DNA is TGTGCCAGTAGTCCGGACATACATTCACCCCTCCACTTT. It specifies CASSPDIHSPLHF.

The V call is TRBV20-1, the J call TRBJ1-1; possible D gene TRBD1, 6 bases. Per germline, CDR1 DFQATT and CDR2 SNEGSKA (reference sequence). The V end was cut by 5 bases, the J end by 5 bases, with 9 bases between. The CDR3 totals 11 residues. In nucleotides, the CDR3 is TGCAGTGCTCCCAGGGGAACTGAAGCTTTCTTT. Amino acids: CSAPRGTEAFF.

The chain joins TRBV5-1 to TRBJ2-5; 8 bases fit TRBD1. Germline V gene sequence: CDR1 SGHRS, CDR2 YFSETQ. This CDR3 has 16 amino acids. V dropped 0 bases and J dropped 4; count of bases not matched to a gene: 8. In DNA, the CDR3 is TGCGCCAGCAGCTTGGGGGGGACAGGCTTAGGAGAGACCCAGTACTTC. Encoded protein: CASSLGGTGLGETQYF. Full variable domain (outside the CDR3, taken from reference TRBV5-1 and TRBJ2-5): KAGVTQTPRYLIKTRGQQVTLSCSPISGHRSVSWYQQTPGQGLQFLFEYFSETQRNKGNFPGRFSGRQFSNSRSEMNVSTLELGDSALYLCASSLGGTGLGETQYFGPGTRLLVL.

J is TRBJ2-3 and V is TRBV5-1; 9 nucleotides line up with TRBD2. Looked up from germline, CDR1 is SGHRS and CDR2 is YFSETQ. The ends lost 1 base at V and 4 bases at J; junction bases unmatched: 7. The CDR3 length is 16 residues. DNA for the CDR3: TGCGCCAGCAGCTTGCTCCGGGGACTAGCCCCAGATACGCAGTATTTT. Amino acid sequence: CASSLLRGLAPDTQYF.

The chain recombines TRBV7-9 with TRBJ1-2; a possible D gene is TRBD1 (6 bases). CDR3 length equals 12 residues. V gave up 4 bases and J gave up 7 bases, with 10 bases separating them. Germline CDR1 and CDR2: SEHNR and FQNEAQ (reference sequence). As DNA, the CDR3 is TGTGCCAGCAGCTATAACAGGGCTGGCTACACCTTC. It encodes CASSYNRAGYTF.

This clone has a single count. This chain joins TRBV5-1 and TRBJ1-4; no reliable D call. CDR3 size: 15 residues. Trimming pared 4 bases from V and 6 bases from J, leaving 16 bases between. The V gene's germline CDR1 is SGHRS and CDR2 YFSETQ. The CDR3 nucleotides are TGCGCCAGCAGCCCTCGGCGGGTGATGGATGAAAAACTGTTTTTT. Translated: CASSPRRVMDEKLFF.

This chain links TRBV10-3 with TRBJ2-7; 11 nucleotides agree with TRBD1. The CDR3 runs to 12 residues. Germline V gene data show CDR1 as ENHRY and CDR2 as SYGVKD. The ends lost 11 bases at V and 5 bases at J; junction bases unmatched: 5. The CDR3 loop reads CAGGQGGDEQYF. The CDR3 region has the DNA TGTGCCGGGGGACAGGGGGGCGACGAGCAGTACTTC.

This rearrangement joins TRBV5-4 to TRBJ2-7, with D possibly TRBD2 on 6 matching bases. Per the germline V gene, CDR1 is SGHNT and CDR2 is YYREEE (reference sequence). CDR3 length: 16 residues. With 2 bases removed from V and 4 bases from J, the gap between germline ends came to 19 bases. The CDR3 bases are TGTGCCAGCAGCTTTGGGCCAGGGAGGCTGGATTACGAGCAGTACTTC. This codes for CASSFGPGRLDYEQYF. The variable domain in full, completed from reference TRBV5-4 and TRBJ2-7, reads ETGVTQSPTHLIKTRGQQVTLRCSSQSGHNTVSWYQQALGQGPQFIFQYYREEENGRGNFPPRFSGLQFPNYSSELNVNALELDDSALYLCASSFGPGRLDYEQYFGPGTRLTVT.

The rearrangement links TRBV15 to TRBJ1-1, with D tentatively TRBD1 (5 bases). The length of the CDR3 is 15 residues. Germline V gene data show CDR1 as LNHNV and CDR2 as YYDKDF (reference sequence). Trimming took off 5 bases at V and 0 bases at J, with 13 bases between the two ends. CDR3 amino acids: CATSSGGGMNTEAFF. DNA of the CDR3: TGTGCCACCAGCTCTGGGGGGGGGATGAACACTGAAGCTTTCTTT.

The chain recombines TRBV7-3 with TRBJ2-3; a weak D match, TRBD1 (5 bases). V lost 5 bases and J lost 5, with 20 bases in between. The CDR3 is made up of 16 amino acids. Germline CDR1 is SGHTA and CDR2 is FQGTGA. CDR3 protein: CASSQGAAPAVDTQYF. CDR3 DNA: TGTGCCAGCAGCCAAGGGGCGGCTCCCGCAGTAGATACGCAGTATTTT.

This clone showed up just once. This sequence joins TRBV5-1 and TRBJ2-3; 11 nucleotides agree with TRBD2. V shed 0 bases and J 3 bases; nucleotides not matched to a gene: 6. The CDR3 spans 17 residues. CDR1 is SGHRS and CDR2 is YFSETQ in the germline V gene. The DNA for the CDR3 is TGCGCCAGCAGCTTGGGCGTAGCGGGGGGGCCGACAGATACGCAGTATTTT. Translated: CASSLGVAGGPTDTQYF.

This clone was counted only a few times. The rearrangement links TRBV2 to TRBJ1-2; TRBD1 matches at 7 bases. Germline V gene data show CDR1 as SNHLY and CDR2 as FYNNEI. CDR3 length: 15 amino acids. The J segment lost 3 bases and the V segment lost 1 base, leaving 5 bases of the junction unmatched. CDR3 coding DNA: TGTGCCAGCAGTGAAGGGCAGGGGGGCGACTATGGCTACACCTTC. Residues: CASSEGQGGDYGYTF.

The CDR3 spells CASSKVAGEYNEQFF. Written as DNA, the CDR3 is TGTGCCAGCAGTAAGGTAGCGGGGGAGTACAATGAGCAGTTCTTC. V gene TRBV6-1 combines with J gene TRBJ2-1, with 9 nucleotides matching TRBD2. CDR1 is MNHNS and CDR2 is SASEGT in the germline V gene. The CDR3 spans 15 residues. J gave up 4 bases and V 5 bases, and 6 bases lay outside the gene matches.

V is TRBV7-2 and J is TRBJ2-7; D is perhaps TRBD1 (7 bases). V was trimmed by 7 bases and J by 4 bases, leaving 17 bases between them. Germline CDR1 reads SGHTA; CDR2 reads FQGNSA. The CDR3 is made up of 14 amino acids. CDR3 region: CASIPSGGSYEQYF. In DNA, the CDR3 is TGTGCCAGCATCCCATCAGGGGGGTCATACGAGCAGTACTTC.

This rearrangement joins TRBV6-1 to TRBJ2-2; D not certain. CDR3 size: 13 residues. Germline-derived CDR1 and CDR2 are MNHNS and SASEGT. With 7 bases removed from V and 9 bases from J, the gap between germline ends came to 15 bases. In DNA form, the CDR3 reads TGTGCCAGCATTGCATCAGTCCACCGGGAGCTGTTTTTT. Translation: CASIASVHRELFF.

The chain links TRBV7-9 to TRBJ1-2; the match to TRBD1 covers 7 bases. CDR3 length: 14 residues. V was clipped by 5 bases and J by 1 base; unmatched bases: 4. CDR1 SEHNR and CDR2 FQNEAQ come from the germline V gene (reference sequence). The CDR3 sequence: CASSQGVDNYGYTF. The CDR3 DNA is TGTGCCAGCAGCCAGGGGGTTGATAACTATGGCTACACCTTC.

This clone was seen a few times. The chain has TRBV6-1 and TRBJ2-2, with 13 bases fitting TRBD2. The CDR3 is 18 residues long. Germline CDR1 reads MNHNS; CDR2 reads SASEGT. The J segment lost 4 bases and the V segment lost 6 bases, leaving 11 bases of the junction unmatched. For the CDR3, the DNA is TGTGCCAGCAGGGAACTAGCGGGGGGGCCTGCGGGCACCGGGGAGCTGTTTTTT. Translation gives CASRELAGGPAGTGELFF.

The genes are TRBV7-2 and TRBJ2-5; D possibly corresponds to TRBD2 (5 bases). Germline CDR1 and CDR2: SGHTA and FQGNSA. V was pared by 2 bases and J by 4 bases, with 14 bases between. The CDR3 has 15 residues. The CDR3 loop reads CASSLWSGRGETQYF. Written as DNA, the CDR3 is TGTGCCAGCAGCTTATGGTCAGGACGGGGAGAGACCCAGTACTTC.

The CDR3 is CASSTSGTSPQHF. In nucleotides, the CDR3 is TGTGCCAGCAGCACATCCGGGACATCGCCCCAGCATTTT. The chain couples TRBV9 to TRBJ1-5; perhaps TRBD1 as D (6 bases). V dropped 4 bases and J dropped 9 bases, with 14 bases sitting between them. This CDR3 has 13 residues. Germline V gene sequence: CDR1 SGDLS, CDR2 YYNGEE.

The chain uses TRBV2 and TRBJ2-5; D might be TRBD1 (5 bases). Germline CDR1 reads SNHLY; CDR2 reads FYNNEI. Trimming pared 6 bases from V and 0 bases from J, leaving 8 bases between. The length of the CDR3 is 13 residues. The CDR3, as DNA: TGTGCCAGCAGCTACAGGTACCAAGAGACCCAGTACTTC. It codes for CASSYRYQETQYF.

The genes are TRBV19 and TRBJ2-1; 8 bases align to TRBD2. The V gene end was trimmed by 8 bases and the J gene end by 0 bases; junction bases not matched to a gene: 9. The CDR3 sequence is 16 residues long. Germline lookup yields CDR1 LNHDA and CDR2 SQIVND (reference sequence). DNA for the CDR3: TGTGCCAGTGGGTTAGCGGGGACGACCTCCTACAATGAGCAGTTCTTC. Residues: CASGLAGTTSYNEQFF.